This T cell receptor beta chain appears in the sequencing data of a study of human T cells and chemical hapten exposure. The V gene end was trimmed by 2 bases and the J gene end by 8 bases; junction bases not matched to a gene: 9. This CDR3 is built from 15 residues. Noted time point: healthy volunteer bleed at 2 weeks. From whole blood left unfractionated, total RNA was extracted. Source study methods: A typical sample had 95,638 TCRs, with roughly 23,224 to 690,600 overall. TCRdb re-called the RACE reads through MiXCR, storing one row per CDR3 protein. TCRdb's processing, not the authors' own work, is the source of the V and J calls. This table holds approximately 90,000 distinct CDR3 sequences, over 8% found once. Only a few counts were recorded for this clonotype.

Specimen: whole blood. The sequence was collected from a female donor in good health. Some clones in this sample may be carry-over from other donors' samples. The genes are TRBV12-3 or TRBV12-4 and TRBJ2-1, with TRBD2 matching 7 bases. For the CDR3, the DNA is TGTGCCAGCAGTTTATCTGGCGGGAGCCACGATGAGCAGTTCTTC. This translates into CASSLSGGSHDEQFF.